This T cell receptor beta chain was found in a study of identical twins. J was trimmed by 7 bases and V by 2 bases; bases with no gene match: 4. The CDR3 totals 14 residues. CDR1 is KGHDR and CDR2 is SFDVKD in the germline V gene. TCRdb recomputed calls from the 5' RACE reads with MiXCR, one row per CDR3 protein. The sample yields approximately 680,000 distinct CDR3 sequences, roughly 7.1% seen once. This clonotype was counted at least ten times. These same records also appear under a second study, on yellow fever vaccine responses in identical twins.

Sequenced material: PBMCs. This chain joins TRBV24-1 and TRBJ2-1, with 7 nucleotides matching TRBD2. The sequence derives from a woman aged 18-30 years in good health. The CDR3, as DNA: TGTGCCACCAGTGATTCAGGACTAGGGAATGAGCAGTTCTTC. It specifies CATSDSGLGNEQFF.